The 7 T cell receptor beta chains below all came from one sample that was sequenced in a study of blood T cells in healthy people across ages. Sample-barcoded 5' priming and a J-beta primer mix drove a second PCR of roughly 6 to 12 cycles. TCRdb reprocessed the 5' RACE reads with MiXCR, giving one entry per CDR3 protein. Of 1.5 million to 2 million distinct CDR3 sequences in the sample, just under 50% are singletons; the top ten hold roughly 2%. The specimen sequenced was blood. The receptors come from a woman aged 40 to 50 in good health.

The V and J genes are TRBV7-2 and TRBJ2-3, with D perhaps TRBD2 (7 bases). The ends were cut back, 4 bases at V and 3 bases at J, with 17 bases in the middle. This CDR3 is built from 16 residues. The V gene's germline CDR1 is SGHTA and CDR2 FQGNSA. The chain's CDR3 is CASSSTTRGGTDTQYF. For the CDR3, the DNA is TGTGCCAGCAGCTCAACAACAAGGGGGGGAACAGATACGCAGTATTTT.

The rearrangement links TRBV20-1 to TRBJ2-7, with 7 bases matching TRBD1. In germline, CDR1 is DFQATT, CDR2 SNEGSKA (reference sequence). V lost 7 bases and J lost 2; bases outside the gene matches: 8. The CDR3 is 13 residues long. In DNA, the CDR3 is TGCAGTGTCCCACGACAGGGCACCTACGAGCAGTACTTC. Amino acids: CSVPRQGTYEQYF.

This rearrangement joins TRBV7-2 to TRBJ1-1, with unresolved D. CDR3 length equals 15 residues. Trimming took off 5 bases at V and 0 bases at J, with 13 bases between the two ends. Germline V lookup: CDR1 SGHTA, CDR2 FQGNSA. In DNA form, the CDR3 reads TGTGCCAGCAGCCCTATGACTTCCCTGAACACTGAAGCTTTCTTT. Residues: CASSPMTSLNTEAFF.

At least ten counts were recorded for this clonotype. V is TRBV28 and J is TRBJ2-5, with 13 bases aligning to TRBD2. This CDR3 has 16 residues. CDR1 and CDR2 (germline): MDHEN, SYDVKM. V was pared by 2 bases and J by 6 bases, with 6 bases of the junction left unmatched. The CDR3 nucleotides are TGTGCCAGCAGTTTAGCGACTAGCGGGGGGTTGAAGACCCAGTACTTC. Its protein product is CASSLATSGGLKTQYF.

The rearrangement uses TRBV5-1 and TRBJ2-7; D is ambiguous. The V and J ends lost 3 bases and 2 bases respectively, with 12 bases between them. The V gene's germline CDR1 is SGHRS and CDR2 YFSETQ. The CDR3 contains 14 residues. The CDR3 bases are TGCGCCAGCAGCTGGAGAACAGAAACCTACGAGCAGTACTTC. Translated: CASSWRTETYEQYF.

V and J are TRBV2 and TRBJ1-6, with D unresolved. Trimming pared 5 bases from V and 9 bases from J, leaving 5 bases between. CDR3 length: 11 amino acids. The germline CDR1 and CDR2 sequences are SNHLY and FYNNEI. The CDR3 DNA sequence: TGTGCCAGCAGTATAACTTCACCCCTCCACTTT. Protein sequence: CASSITSPLHF.

As concerns this clonotype: A junction boundary mismatches the germline segment, possibly from a read error. The rearrangement joins TRBV25-1 to TRBJ1-6; possible D gene TRBD1, 6 bases. CDR1 is MGHDK and CDR2 is SYGVNS in the germline V gene. CDR3 length: 15 amino acids. The CDR3 nucleotides are TGTGCCAGCAGTCCTGGACAGCGTGATAATTTACCCCTCCACTTT. Its translation is CASSPGQRDNLPLHF.